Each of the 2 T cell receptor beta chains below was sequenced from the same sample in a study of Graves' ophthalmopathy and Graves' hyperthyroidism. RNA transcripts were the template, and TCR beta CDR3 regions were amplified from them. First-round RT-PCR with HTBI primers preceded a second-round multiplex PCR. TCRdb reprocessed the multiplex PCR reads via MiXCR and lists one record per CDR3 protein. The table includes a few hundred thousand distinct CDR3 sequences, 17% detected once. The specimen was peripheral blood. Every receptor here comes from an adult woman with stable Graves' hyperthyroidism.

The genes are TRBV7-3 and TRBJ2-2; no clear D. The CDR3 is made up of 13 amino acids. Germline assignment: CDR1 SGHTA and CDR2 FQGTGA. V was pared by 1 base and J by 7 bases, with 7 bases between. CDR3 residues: CASSLIQGGELFF. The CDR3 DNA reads TGTGCCAGCAGCTTAATCCAAGGCGGGGAGCTGTTTTTT.

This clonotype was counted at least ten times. CDR3 sequence (DNA): TGTGCCAGCAGTGAGGACAGGGAAGTCACCGGGGAGCTGTTTTTT. Its translation: CASSEDREVTGELFF. This chain connects TRBV2 to TRBJ2-2; 8 bases fit TRBD1. The junction had 4 bases not matched to a gene; V was cut back by 3 bases and J by 4 bases. The CDR3 sequence is 15 residues long. From germline, CDR1 is SNHLY and CDR2 FYNNEI. Full variable domain (missing parts from reference TRBV2 and TRBJ2-2): EPEVTQTPSHQVTQMGQEVILRCVPISNHLYFYWYRQILGQKVEFLVSFYNNEISEKSEIFDDQFSVERPDGSNFTLKIRSTKLEDSAMYFCASSEDREVTGELFFGEGSRLTVL.